Listed below are T cell receptor beta chains from one sample, sequenced in a study of T cell responses to AZD1222 COVID-19 vaccine. Using immunoSEQ multiplex PCR, the repertoire was profiled, and TCRdb retains in-frame clones only, with some absent. The sample has about 81,000 clones; roughly 90% are singletons. The specimen comprised peripheral blood, sampled 28 days after the second AZD1222 dose. The origin of the receptors is an adult who received the AZD1222 COVID-19 vaccine. The CDR3 runs from the conserved cysteine through the conserved F or W. D genes are given only for firm matches.

>TRBJ2-7|NA|TRBV3-1/TRBV3-2|13
CASTRSGEYEQYF
>TRBJ2-2|TRBD1|TRBV5-1|17
CASSSQDRGGLSGELFF
>TRBJ2-7|NA|TRBV5-1|16
CASSLVGGQRSYEQYF
>TRBJ2-5|NA|TRBV5-5|13
CASSLASTETQYF
>TRBJ2-5|NA|TRBV6-5|13
CASSYREQETQYF
>TRBJ2-7|NA|TRBV7-2|15
CASSPRGAGHYEQYF
>TRBJ2-3|NA|TRBV3-1/TRBV3-2|16
CASSQRFGAATDTQYF
>TRBJ2-2|TRBD1|TRBV6-5|15
CASSYSGGNTGELFF
>TRBJ2-3|TRBD1|TRBV28|14
CASSSDRETDTQYF
>TRBJ2-5|TRBD1|TRBV5-4|14
CASSSGTAQETQYF
>TRBJ1-4|NA|TRBV7-2|13
CASSRGWNEKLFF
>TRBJ1-5|NA|TRBV12-3/TRBV12-4|13
CASSFTRVQPQHF
>TRBJ2-7|NA|TRBV2|13
CASSARNPYEQYF
>TRBJ2-5|TRBD1|TRBV18|15
CASSLTGTGGETQYF
>TRBJ2-2|TRBD2|TRBV23-1|16
CASRRGLAVRAGELFF
>TRBJ2-3|NA|TRBV29-1|14
CSGIYTGRVDTQYF
>TRBJ1-1|NA|TRBV9|15
CASSNALWFDTEAFF
>TRBJ2-7|NA|TRBV7-2|15
CASSFSEGASYEQYF
>TRBJ1-2|NA|TRBV6-5|15
CASSYSGQILYGYTF
>TRBJ2-7|TRBD1|TRBV6-5|13
CASRLTGSYEQYF
>TRBJ2-1|NA|TRBV5-1|15
CASSEHGGAYNEQFF
>TRBJ1-3|NA|TRBV18|14
CASSLDGSGNTIYF
>TRBJ1-1|NA|TRBV2|12
CASSEDRLEAFF
>TRBJ2-7|NA|TRBV19|14
CASSRTMESYEQYF
>TRBJ2-3|NA|TRBV6-5|16
CASSYSRGGLGRTQYF
>TRBJ2-1|TRBD2|TRBV7-2|14
CASSLGLAMNEQFF
>TRBJ2-2|NA|TRBV2|14
CASSRGLVAGELFF
>TRBJ2-7|NA|TRBV5-6|15
CASSLSPYSSYEQYF
>TRBJ2-1|NA|TRBV7-7|15
CASSLGRGPGNEQFF
>TRBJ2-2|NA|TRBV12-3/TRBV12-4|13
CASSLKPTGELFF
>TRBJ2-3|NA|TRBV7-8|12
CASSSSADTQYF
>TRBJ2-7|NA|TRBV11-2|15
CASSLNVRDMDEQYF
>TRBJ1-1|NA|TRBV7-2|14
CASSLTTGLSGAFF
>TRBJ1-5|TRBD1|TRBV7-2|14
CASSLDRGERPQHF
>TRBJ2-5|NA|TRBV4-2|17
CASSQDPSGGIQETQYF
>TRBJ2-7|TRBD1|TRBV19|15
CASSFRQGITYEQYF
>TRBJ2-1|TRBD2|TRBV14|16
CASSPPGLAGLGEQFF
>TRBJ2-7|TRBD2|TRBV7-2|16
CASSLGLSGSGYEQYF